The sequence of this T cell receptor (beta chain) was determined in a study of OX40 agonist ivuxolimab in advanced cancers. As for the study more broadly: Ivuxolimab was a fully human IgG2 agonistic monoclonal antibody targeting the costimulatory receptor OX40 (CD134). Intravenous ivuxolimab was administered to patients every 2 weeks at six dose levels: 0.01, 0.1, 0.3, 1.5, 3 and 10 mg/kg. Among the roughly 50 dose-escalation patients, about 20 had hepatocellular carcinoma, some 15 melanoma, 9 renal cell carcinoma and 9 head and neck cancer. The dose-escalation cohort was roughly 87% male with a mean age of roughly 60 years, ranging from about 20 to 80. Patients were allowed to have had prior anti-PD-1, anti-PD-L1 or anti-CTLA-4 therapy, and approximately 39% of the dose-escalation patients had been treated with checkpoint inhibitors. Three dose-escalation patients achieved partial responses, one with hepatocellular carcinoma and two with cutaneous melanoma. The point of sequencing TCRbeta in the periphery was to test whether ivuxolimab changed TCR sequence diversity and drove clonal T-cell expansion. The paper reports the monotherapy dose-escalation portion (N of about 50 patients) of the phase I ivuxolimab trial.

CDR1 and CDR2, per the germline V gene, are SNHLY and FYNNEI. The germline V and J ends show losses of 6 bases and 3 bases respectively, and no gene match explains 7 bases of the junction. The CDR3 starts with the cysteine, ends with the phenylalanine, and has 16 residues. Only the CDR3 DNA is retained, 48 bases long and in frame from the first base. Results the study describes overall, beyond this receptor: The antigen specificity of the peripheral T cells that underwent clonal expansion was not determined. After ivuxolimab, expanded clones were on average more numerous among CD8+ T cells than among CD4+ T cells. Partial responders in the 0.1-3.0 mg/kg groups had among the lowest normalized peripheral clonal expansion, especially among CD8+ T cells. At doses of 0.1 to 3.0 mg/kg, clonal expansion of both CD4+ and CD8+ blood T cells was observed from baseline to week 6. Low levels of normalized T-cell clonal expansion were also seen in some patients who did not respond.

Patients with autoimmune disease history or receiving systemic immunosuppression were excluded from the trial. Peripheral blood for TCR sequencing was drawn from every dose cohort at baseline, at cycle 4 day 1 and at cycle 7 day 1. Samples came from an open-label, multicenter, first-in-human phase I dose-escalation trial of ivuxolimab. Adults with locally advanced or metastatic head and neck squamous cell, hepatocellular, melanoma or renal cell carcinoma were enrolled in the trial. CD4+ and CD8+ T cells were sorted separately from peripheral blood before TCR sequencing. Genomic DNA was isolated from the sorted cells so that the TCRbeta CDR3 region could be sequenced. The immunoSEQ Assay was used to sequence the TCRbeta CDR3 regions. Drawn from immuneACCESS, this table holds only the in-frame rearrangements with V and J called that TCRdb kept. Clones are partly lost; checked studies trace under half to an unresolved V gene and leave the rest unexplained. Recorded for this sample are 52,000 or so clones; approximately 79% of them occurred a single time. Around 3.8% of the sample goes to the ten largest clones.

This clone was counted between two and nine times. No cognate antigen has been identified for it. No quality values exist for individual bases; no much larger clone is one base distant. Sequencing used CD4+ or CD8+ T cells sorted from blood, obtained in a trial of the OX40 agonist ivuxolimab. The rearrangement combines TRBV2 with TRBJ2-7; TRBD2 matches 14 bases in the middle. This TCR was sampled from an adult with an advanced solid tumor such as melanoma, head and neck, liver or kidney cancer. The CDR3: CASSQGLAGVFYEQYF. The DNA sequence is TGTGCCAGCAGCCAGGGACTAGCGGGAGTCTTCTACGAGCAGTACTTC.